Listed below are T cell receptor beta chains from one sample, sequenced in a study of CD8+ T cells in alopecia areata. Libraries were prepared by immunoSEQ multiplex PCR; TCRdb keeps only in-frame clonotypes and omits some of them. The sample has 150,000 to 200,000 clones; less than 75% are singletons. Sequenced material: CD4+ T cells sorted from blood, taken at approximately week 56, from a patient treated with tofacitinib. These receptors were collected from a human donor with alopecia areata. CDR3s leave out the opening cysteine and the closing phenylalanine or tryptophan.

V gene: TRBV19; CDR3 protein: ASSTDGAGTAIEQY
V gene: TRBV29-1; CDR3 protein: SGDSPVGGGNTEAF
V gene: TRBV23-1; CDR3 protein: ASSQSLPRGSTGELF
V gene: TRBV5-1; CDR3 protein: ASSAGGPFADTQY
V gene: TRBV7-9; CDR3 protein: ASSLTGADSPLH
V gene: TRBV9; CDR3 protein: ASSVAPSPYYEQY
V gene: TRBV9; CDR3 protein: ASSAQGGQGADTQY
V gene: TRBV7-9; CDR3 protein: ASSPEALPYQETQY
V gene: TRBV19; CDR3 protein: ASSIEYSRYGYT
V gene: TRBV18; CDR3 protein: ASSPFRWGPSYNEQF
V gene: TRBV11-2; CDR3 protein: ASSPDRDQPQH
V gene: TRBV29-1; CDR3 protein: SVVKSRTKTYNEQF
V gene: TRBV29-1; CDR3 protein: SVGQGGYGYT
V gene: TRBV15; CDR3 protein: ATSRDRGGQPQH
V gene: TRBV7-2; CDR3 protein: ASSLNTEAF
V gene: TRBV30; CDR3 protein: AWSVGINQPQH
V gene: TRBV5-1; CDR3 protein: ASSLQESTDTQY
V gene: TRBV5-6; CDR3 protein: ASGPRQAPTGYT
V gene: TRBV25-1; CDR3 protein: ASSESDVQETQY
V gene: TRBV27; CDR3 protein: ASRTWGPAYEQY
V gene: TRBV30; CDR3 protein: AWSDRVGQF
V gene: TRBV6-5; CDR3 protein: ASSYSPERRAF
V gene: TRBV5-1; CDR3 protein: ASSSAWTGGQETQY
V gene: TRBV29-1; CDR3 protein: SVGTDGYT
V gene: TRBV30; CDR3 protein: AWSTDRGSTEAF
V gene: TRBV6-6; CDR3 protein: ASTERGGANTGELF
V gene: TRBV6-5; CDR3 protein: ASTPQGGSTDTQY
V gene: TRBV29-1; CDR3 protein: SVEGITSGATDTQY
V gene: TRBV30; CDR3 protein: AWSILRDRGEQY
V gene: TRBV6-5; CDR3 protein: ASSLHGGTGELF
V gene: TRBV2; CDR3 protein: ASRGQGGQPQH
V gene: TRBV6-6; CDR3 protein: ASSWGRNNQPQH
V gene: TRBV29-1; CDR3 protein: SVAGTGLAF
V gene: TRBV11-3; CDR3 protein: ASSLGRVGYNSPLH
V gene: TRBV4-1; CDR3 protein: ASSQGQGWNEQF
V gene: TRBV6-5; CDR3 protein: ASSSDRGGESQH
V gene: TRBV4-2; CDR3 protein: ASSQEGNNSPLH
V gene: TRBV27; CDR3 protein: ASSRSNSYEQY
V gene: TRBV30; CDR3 protein: AWRLVPTDTQY
V gene: TRBV25-1; CDR3 protein: ATLPPRGSGAADTQY
V gene: TRBV29-1; CDR3 protein: SVQDYVHYEQY
V gene: TRBV30; CDR3 protein: AWSVGSGAKPVDT
V gene: TRBV7-2; CDR3 protein: ASSPQGTQY
V gene: TRBV15; CDR3 protein: ATSSPLPPSYNEQF
V gene: TRBV27; CDR3 protein: ATKTDRVRNEKLF
V gene: TRBV30; CDR3 protein: AWRGQGALSPLH
V gene: TRBV7-2; CDR3 protein: ASSLTETAFYGYT
V gene: TRBV6-6; CDR3 protein: ASSRRDNEQF
V gene: TRBV15; CDR3 protein: ATSGTILAVSYNEQF
V gene: TRBV10-3; CDR3 protein: AISEGTRSGDTQY